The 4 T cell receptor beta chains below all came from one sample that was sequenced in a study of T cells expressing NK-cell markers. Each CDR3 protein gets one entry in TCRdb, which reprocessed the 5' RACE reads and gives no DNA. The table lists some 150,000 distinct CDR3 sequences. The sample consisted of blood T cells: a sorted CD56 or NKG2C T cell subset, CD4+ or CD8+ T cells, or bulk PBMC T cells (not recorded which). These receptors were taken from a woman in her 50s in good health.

The CDR3 loop reads CASSYSRSINQPQHF. V usage is TRBV6-6 and J usage is TRBJ1-5. The CDR3 runs to 15 residues. Germline V gene data show CDR1 as MNHNY and CDR2 as SVGAGI (reference sequence).

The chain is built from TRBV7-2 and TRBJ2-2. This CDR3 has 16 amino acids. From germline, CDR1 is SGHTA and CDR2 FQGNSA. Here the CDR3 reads CASSPLELSHTGELFF.

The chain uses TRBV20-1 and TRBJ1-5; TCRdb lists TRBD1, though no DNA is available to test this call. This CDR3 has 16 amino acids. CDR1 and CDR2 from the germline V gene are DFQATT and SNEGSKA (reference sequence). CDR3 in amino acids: CSASRDRDYSNQPQHF.

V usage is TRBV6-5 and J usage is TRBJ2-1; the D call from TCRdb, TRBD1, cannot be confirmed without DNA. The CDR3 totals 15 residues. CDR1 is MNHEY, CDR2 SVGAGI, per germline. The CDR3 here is CASSPGTRINNEQFF.